This paragraph covers one T cell receptor beta chain sequence. It has no known antigen specificity. The input lacks base qualities; no much larger clone sits a single base away. This sample was taken from a study of technical replicates of blood from a handful of donors (dated by TCRdb to about 2017). Preparation of the library involved the immunoSEQ multiplex PCR assay. Held by TCRdb, this immuneACCESS table contains in-frame sequences only and omits some clones. Under half of the omission traces to an unresolved V gene where checked; the cause of the rest is unknown. The sample table records 72,000 or so clones; approximately 96% of these occur just once. Clones ranked in the top ten supply about 0.4% of the sample. As encoded in the germline V gene (reference sequence), CDR1 is LNHDA while CDR2 is SQIVND. At the junction V is shortened by 5 bases and J by 4 bases, with 12 bases in between. The CDR3 runs 14 amino acids, cysteine and phenylalanine included. This entry keeps only the CDR3 DNA: 42 bases, framed from base 1.

The receptor was derived from a human donor in good health. The rearranged segments are TRBV19 and TRBJ1-5, and TRBD1 may be the D gene, going by 5 matching bases. Sequenced material: T cells isolated from PBMCs. The CDR3 in this case is CASSSEKGNQPQHF. The DNA sequence is TGTGCCAGTAGTTCTGAAAAGGGGAATCAGCCCCAGCATTTT.